The 7 T cell receptor beta chains given below trace back to one sample, sequenced in a study of regulatory T cells in long-lasting Graves disease. Investigators prepared the TCR beta libraries by applying iRepertoire HTBI primers and Arm-PCR of CDR3 regions. Each CDR3 protein gets one entry after TCRdb re-called the multiplex PCR reads with MiXCR. The sample contains 400,000 to 500,000 distinct CDR3 sequences, 20% to 25% of which appear only once. Noted time point: persistent/refractory GD, antithyroid drugs over 5 years with positive TRAb. There was RNA extracted from PBMCs, and the TCR library was made from it. The specimen comprised peripheral blood mononuclear cells (PBMCs), sampled when the disease was refractory, from a patient treated with antithyroid drugs. These receptors were taken from a female donor with Graves disease.

This clonotype was detected only a few times. This chain connects TRBV7-9 to TRBJ2-5, with unresolved D. This CDR3 comprises 15 residues. Trimming took 4 bases from V and 5 from J, leaving 17 bases between them. Per the germline V gene, CDR1 is SEHNR and CDR2 is FQNEAQ (reference sequence). The CDR3 loop is CASSSPRPPRETQYF. CDR3 DNA: TGTGCCAGCAGCTCCCCCCGACCTCCGCGGGAGACCCAGTACTTC.

This clonotype was counted many times. J is TRBJ1-1 and V is TRBV5-1; 7 bases line up with TRBD1. V lost 2 bases and J lost 3; bases outside the gene matches: 4. The CDR3 contains 14 residues. Germline-derived CDR1 and CDR2 are SGHRS and YFSETQ. The CDR3 coding sequence is TGCGCCAGCAGCTTACAGGGGACGGACACTGAAGCTTTCTTT. Protein: CASSLQGTDTEAFF.

This clonotype was picked up many times. This chain connects TRBV11-2 to TRBJ2-7; D is perhaps TRBD1 (5 bases). The V end was cut by 7 bases, the J end by 3 bases, with 16 bases between. The CDR3 runs to 14 residues. Germline CDR1 SGHAT, CDR2 FQNNGV. Here the CDR3 reads CASTLDSLDYEQYF. CDR3 DNA sequence: TGTGCCAGCACCCTCGACAGTCTTGACTACGAGCAGTACTTC.

The rearrangement joins TRBV7-9 to TRBJ2-5; 8 bases match TRBD2. This CDR3 contains 18 residues. The germline CDR1 and CDR2 sequences are SEHNR and FQNEAQ (reference sequence). V trimming: 5 bases; J trimming: 4 bases; junction bases outside the gene matches: 18. In nucleotides, the CDR3 is TGTGCCAGCAGCCCTCCTGGTGGACGGGAGGGTTTGAGAGAGACCCAGTACTTC. Its protein is CASSPPGGREGLRETQYF.

With regard to this clonotype: A much larger clone differs by one base, so this may be a read error. This chain links TRBV6-2 or TRBV6-3 with TRBJ1-2, with no clear D. Germline V gene lookup returns CDR1 MNHEY and CDR2 SVGEGT. The V end was cut by 8 bases, the J end by 3 bases, with 10 bases between. This CDR3 region has 12 residues. Here the CDR3 DNA reads TGTGCCAGCTGGGCCGGCCACTATGGCTACACCTTC. This gives the protein CASWAGHYGYTF.

This clonotype was detected only once. V is TRBV5-4 and J is TRBJ1-2; D not resolved. The CDR3 runs 15 residues. Germline V gene lookup returns CDR1 SGHNT and CDR2 YYREEE (reference sequence). The V end was cut by 2 bases, the J end by 2 bases, with 13 bases between. The CDR3 spells CASSFSGGYNYGYTF. The CDR3, as DNA: TGTGCCAGCAGCTTTAGCGGCGGGTACAACTATGGCTACACCTTC.

This clonotype was counted only a few times. The chain employs TRBV28 and TRBJ1-5; 11 bases line up with TRBD1. CDR3 size: 15 residues. J lost 5 bases, V lost 10 bases, and 10 bases had no gene match. Germline V gene sequence: CDR1 MDHEN, CDR2 SYDVKM. CDR3 nucleotide sequence: TGTGCCACCATAACCGGGACAGGGGGGGATCAGCCCCAGCATTTT. Protein: CATITGTGGDQPQHF.